This TCR beta chain is from a study of shared clonotypes between healthy human individuals. Original processing methods: Quality scores were absent from the junction-only immunoSEQ sequences, so filtering differed. The assay was immunoSEQ multiplex PCR, and TCRdb's table has in-frame clones only and misses some. That table furnishes V, J and clone size, whereas the DNA furnished D and trimming. The repertoire holds around 600,000 clones, with 85% to 95% as singletons. This CDR3 contains 14 residues. Germline V CDR1 and CDR2: MGHDK, SYGVNS. With 1 base removed from V and 5 bases from J, the gap between germline ends came to 12 bases. Naivety among CD8 cells was defined by CD45RO negativity and positive CCR7 selection, thereby excluding terminally differentiated effector memory CD45RA+ cells.

This TCR derives from a woman aged 25 to 39 in good health. This chain joins TRBV25-1 and TRBJ2-7; tentative D call: TRBD1 (5 bases). The material sequenced was naive CD8+ T cells sorted from blood. CDR3 amino acids: CASSEWVQGHEQYF. Written as DNA, the CDR3 is TGTGCCAGCAGTGAATGGGTGCAGGGCCACGAGCAGTACTTC.